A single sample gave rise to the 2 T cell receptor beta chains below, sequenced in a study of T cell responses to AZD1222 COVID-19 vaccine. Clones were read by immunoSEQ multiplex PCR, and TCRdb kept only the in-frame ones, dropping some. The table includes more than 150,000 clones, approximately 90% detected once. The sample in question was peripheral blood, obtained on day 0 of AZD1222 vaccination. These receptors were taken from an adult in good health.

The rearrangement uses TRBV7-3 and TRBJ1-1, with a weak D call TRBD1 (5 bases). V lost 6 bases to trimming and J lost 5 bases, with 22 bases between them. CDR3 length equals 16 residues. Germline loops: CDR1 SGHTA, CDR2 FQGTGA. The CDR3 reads CASSLRGQGRETEAFF. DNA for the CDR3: TGTGCCAGCAGTCTAAGAGGTCAGGGAAGAGAAACTGAAGCTTTCTTT.

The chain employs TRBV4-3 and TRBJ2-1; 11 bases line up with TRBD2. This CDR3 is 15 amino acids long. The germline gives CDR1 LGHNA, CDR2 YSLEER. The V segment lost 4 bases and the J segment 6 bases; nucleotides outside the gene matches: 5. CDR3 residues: CASSPASGRINEQFF. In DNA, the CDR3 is TGCGCCAGCAGCCCCGCTAGCGGGAGGATCAATGAGCAGTTCTTC.